The 22 T cell receptor beta chains presented below share a single source sample, sequenced in a study of OX40 agonist ivuxolimab in advanced cancers. Sequencing was performed with immunoSEQ multiplex PCR; in TCRdb, only in-frame clones are kept and a portion is missing. Here the sample spans more than 65,000 clones, roughly 85% being singletons. The starting material was CD4+ or CD8+ T cells sorted from blood, obtained in a trial of the OX40 agonist ivuxolimab. These receptors came from an adult with an advanced solid tumor such as melanoma, head and neck, liver or kidney cancer.

The chain recombines TRBV28 with TRBJ1-4; 8 bases fit TRBD1. V was pared by 4 bases and J by 0 bases, with 7 bases of the junction left unmatched. Germline V gene sequence: CDR1 MDHEN, CDR2 SYDVKM. The CDR3 totals 17 residues. DNA of the CDR3: TGTGCCAGCAGTTCACCAGGGGGCGTTGCAACTAATGAAAAACTGTTTTTT. Protein: CASSSPGGVATNEKLFF.

This chain links TRBV30 with TRBJ1-4; D is uncertain. Germline CDR1 is GTSNPN and CDR2 is SVGIG (reference sequence). The CDR3 is made up of 13 amino acids. Trimming left V 3 bases short and J 4 bases short, with 9 bases between. This CDR3 reads CAWRAGRNEKLFF. The CDR3 DNA sequence: TGTGCCTGGAGAGCAGGACGTAATGAAAAACTGTTTTTT.

The V and J genes are TRBV4-2 and TRBJ2-5, with TRBD2 identical over 9 bases. The junction had 7 bases not matched to a gene; V was cut back by 1 base and J by 4 bases. Germline-derived CDR1 and CDR2 are LGHNA and YNFKEQ. The length of the CDR3 is 16 residues. Here the CDR3 DNA reads TGTGCCAGCAGCCAAGTTGGCGGGGGGGGCTTAGAGACCCAGTACTTC. It translates to CASSQVGGGGLETQYF.

This chain connects TRBV28 to TRBJ2-3; D perhaps matches TRBD2 (5 bases). Per germline, CDR1 MDHEN and CDR2 SYDVKM. Trimming removed 5 bases at V and 2 bases at J, with 11 bases between. The CDR3 consists of 14 residues. The CDR3 DNA reads TGTGCCAGCAGTGACGGAGGCTACACAGATACGCAGTATTTT. The encoded protein is CASSDGGYTDTQYF.

The CDR3 spells CASSVTGTANTEAFF. CDR3 bases: TGTGCCAGCAGTGTGACCGGGACGGCGAACACTGAAGCTTTCTTT. The chain is built from TRBV2 and TRBJ1-1, with TRBD1 as a possible D gene (5 bases). V was shortened by 4 bases and J by 1 base, with 13 bases between the two germline ends. The CDR3 length is 15 residues. CDR1 SNHLY and CDR2 FYNNEI come from the germline V gene.

The chain uses TRBV9 and TRBJ1-1; 7 nucleotides align to TRBD1. Germline V CDR1 and CDR2: SGDLS, YYNGEE. V lost 4 bases to trimming and J lost 4 bases; unmatched junction nucleotides: 7. CDR3 length: 14 amino acids. CDR3 nucleotide sequence: TGTGCCAGCAGCCACGGGGACAGTTCCACTGAAGCTTTCTTT. It specifies CASSHGDSSTEAFF.

The CDR3 here is CASSQVPKSALITNTEAFF. The CDR3, as DNA: TGTGCCAGCAGCCAAGTCCCCAAGTCGGCGTTAATAACGAACACTGAAGCTTTCTTT. The V call is TRBV14, the J call TRBJ1-1; D gene uncertain. In germline, CDR1 is SGHDN, CDR2 FVKESK. V was shortened by 1 base and J by 1 base, with 22 bases between the two germline ends. The CDR3 has 19 residues.

This chain uses TRBV19 with TRBJ2-2; no clear D gene. V lost 7 bases and J 4 bases, leaving 7 bases between the germline ends. The CDR3 is 12 residues long. The germline V gene has CDR1 LNHDA and CDR2 SQIVND (reference sequence). The CDR3 coding sequence is TGTGCCAGTATGAAGAGCACCGGGGAGCTGTTTTTT. This sequence encodes CASMKSTGELFF.

This clone was recorded only once. CDR3 loop: CASGTRSSYNSPLHF. Written as DNA, the CDR3 is TGTGCCAGCGGAACCCGAAGCTCCTATAATTCACCCCTCCACTTT. The rearrangement uses TRBV2 and TRBJ1-6; D ambiguous. CDR1 and CDR2 from the germline V gene are SNHLY and FYNNEI. Trimming removed 8 bases from V and 0 bases from J, with 11 bases in between. The CDR3 totals 15 residues.

This chain uses TRBV5-1 with TRBJ2-1; no clear D. This CDR3 has 16 residues. Germline V gene sequence: CDR1 SGHRS, CDR2 YFSETQ. V was trimmed by 2 bases and J by 4 bases, leaving 16 bases between them. The CDR3 coding sequence is TGCGCCAGCAGCTTCGCGGCAGCCAATATTTACAATGAGCAGTTCTTC. This encodes CASSFAAANIYNEQFF.

This rearrangement joins TRBV10-3 to TRBJ2-3; either TRBD1 or TRBD2 may supply D (5 bases each). This CDR3 is 12 amino acids long. V was pared by 6 bases and J by 4 bases, with 8 bases between. The germline CDR1 and CDR2 sequences are ENHRY and SYGVKD. The DNA of the CDR3 is TGTGCCATCAGGGGGACCCCAGATACGCAGTATTTT. This gives the protein CAIRGTPDTQYF.

This chain joins TRBV7-8 and TRBJ2-5, with TRBD2 identical over 14 bases. Germline assignment: CDR1 SGHVS and CDR2 FQNEAQ. V lost 1 base to trimming and J lost 4 bases; unmatched junction nucleotides: 5. This CDR3 has 17 amino acids. CDR3 in DNA: TGTGCCAGCAGCTTAGGACTAGCGGGGGGGCTGGGAGAGACCCAGTACTTC. Amino acids: CASSLGLAGGLGETQYF. The variable domain in full, with the rest retrieved from reference TRBV7-8 and TRBJ2-5, is GAGVSQSPRYKVAKRGQDVALRCDPISGHVSLFWYQQALGQGPEFLTYFQNEAQLDKSGLPSDRFFAERPEGSVSTLKIQRTQQEDSAVYLCASSLGLAGGLGETQYFGPGTRLLVL.

The chain is built from TRBV27 and TRBJ2-2; 7 nucleotides line up with TRBD1. The germline gives CDR1 MNHEY, CDR2 SMNVEV (reference sequence). With 6 bases clipped from V and 1 base from J, the junction kept 5 bases outside the gene matches. CDR3 length: 15 amino acids. In DNA form, the CDR3 reads TGTGCCAGCAGGACCGGACAGGTGAACACCGGGGAGCTGTTTTTT. It encodes CASRTGQVNTGELFF.

J is TRBJ1-1 and V is TRBV5-6, with D uncertain. The V gene lost 2 bases and the J gene lost 5 bases, with 1 base spanning the gap. The CDR3 contains 10 residues. CDR1 and CDR2 from the germline V gene are SGHDT and YYEEEE. CDR3 in amino acids: CASSFTEAFF. The CDR3 DNA reads TGTGCCAGCAGCTTTACTGAAGCTTTCTTT.

V is TRBV28 and J is TRBJ1-2; maybe TRBD1 (5 bases). This CDR3 has 13 amino acids. V gave up 5 bases and J gave up 8 bases, with 15 bases separating them. The germline CDR1 and CDR2 sequences are MDHEN and SYDVKM. CDR3 region: CASSMGGSAGYTF. The CDR3 DNA reads TGTGCCAGCAGTATGGGGGGGTCCGCCGGCTACACCTTC.

The chain couples TRBV7-9 to TRBJ2-2, with TRBD1 matching 8 bases. V was clipped by 5 bases and J by 7 bases; unmatched bases: 9. The CDR3 consists of 15 residues. Per germline, CDR1 SEHNR and CDR2 FQNEAQ (reference sequence). The DNA of the CDR3 is TGTGCCAGCAGCAGAGGACAGGGAAGAAGCGGGGAGCTGTTTTTT. This codes for CASSRGQGRSGELFF.

The genes are TRBV5-1 and TRBJ1-6; unclear D gene. The CDR3 is made up of 13 amino acids. Trimming stripped 2 bases from V and 7 bases from J, with 7 bases between. CDR1 SGHRS and CDR2 YFSETQ come from the germline V gene. The DNA of the CDR3 is TGCGCCAGCAGCTTCGGCCCAAATTCACCCCTCCACTTT. Residues: CASSFGPNSPLHF. The full variable domain, in which reference TRBV5-1 and TRBJ1-6 provide the parts outside the CDR3, is KAGVTQTPRYLIKTRGQQVTLSCSPISGHRSVSWYQQTPGQGLQFLFEYFSETQRNKGNFPGRFSGRQFSNSRSEMNVSTLELGDSALYLCASSFGPNSPLHFGNGTRLTVT.

The genes are TRBV5-1 and TRBJ2-3; D may be TRBD2 (5 bases). The V gene's germline CDR1 is SGHRS and CDR2 YFSETQ. CDR3 length: 15 amino acids. V dropped 0 bases and J dropped 0 bases, with 8 bases sitting between them. The CDR3 protein is CASSLGTPSTDTQYF. CDR3 nucleotide sequence: TGCGCCAGCAGCTTGGGGACTCCTAGCACAGATACGCAGTATTTT.

The gene calls are TRBV5-1 and TRBJ2-5; 7 nucleotides match TRBD1. After removal of 4 bases from V and 2 bases from J, the junction contained 8 bases not matched to a gene. The CDR3 length is 15 residues. Germline CDR1 reads SGHRS; CDR2 reads YFSETQ. CDR3 loop: CASSQYGTEQETQYF. As DNA, the CDR3 is TGCGCCAGCAGCCAATATGGGACAGAACAAGAGACCCAGTACTTC.

This sequence joins TRBV30 and TRBJ2-1; 7 bases are shared with TRBD1. The CDR3 contains 18 residues. CDR1 and CDR2 (germline): GTSNPN, SVGIG (reference sequence). V trimming: 4 bases; J trimming: 0 bases; junction bases outside the gene matches: 15. The CDR3: CAWTPRGLGTGSYNEQFF. For the CDR3, the DNA is TGTGCCTGGACCCCGAGGGGGCTCGGGACGGGCTCCTACAATGAGCAGTTCTTC.

This chain connects TRBV11-2 to TRBJ2-7, with 8 bases identical to TRBD1. Trimming removed 5 bases from V and 4 bases from J; junction bases left unmatched: 7. CDR3 length equals 14 residues. Germline V gene data show CDR1 as SGHAT and CDR2 as FQNNGV. CDR3 in DNA: TGTGCCAGCAGCCTCGGACAGGGAAAATACGAGCAGTACTTC. Its translation is CASSLGQGKYEQYF.

This chain uses TRBV5-1 with TRBJ2-6; 7 bases agree with TRBD1. Germline V lookup: CDR1 SGHRS, CDR2 YFSETQ. V shed 4 bases and J 0 bases; nucleotides not matched to a gene: 10. The CDR3 runs to 18 residues. CDR3 coding DNA: TGCGCCAGCAGCGTGAACAGGGGAGCCGGCTCTGGGGCCAACGTCCTGACTTTC. It is translated as CASSVNRGAGSGANVLTF.